Listed below are T cell receptor beta chains from one sample, sequenced in a study of blood T cell dynamics during melanoma immunotherapy. Clones were sequenced by immunoSEQ multiplex PCR, and TCRdb holds only the in-frame ones, with some missing. The sample has 10,000 or so clones; 70% to 90% are singletons. The sample in question was blood, obtained from a patient treated with checkpoint blockade. The receptors originated from a human donor with melanoma. CDR3s include the opening cysteine and the closing phenylalanine or tryptophan. The D gene is left open where the match is weak.

d_gene	v_gene	j_gene	CDR3aa
-	TRBV2	TRBJ2-1	CASSLGLTEQFF
-	TRBV4-3	TRBJ2-1	CASSQEDRPDNEQFF
-	TRBV28	TRBJ1-5	CARRSRGNQPQHF
TRBD2	TRBV30	TRBJ2-1	CAWGGGGVQFF
TRBD1	TRBV7-9	TRBJ2-7	CASTRGQGSSYEQYF
-	TRBV27	TRBJ1-5	CASRGGNQPQHF
-	TRBV12-5	TRBJ2-5	CASGPGGGAETQYF
TRBD1	TRBV7-3	TRBJ2-3	CASSPQQGGPQYF
TRBD1	TRBV2	TRBJ2-3	CASSEQGQGADTQYF
-	TRBV29-1	TRBJ1-2	CSVGATLSYTF
-	TRBV19	TRBJ1-5	CASHYGTRSNQPQHF
-	TRBV30	TRBJ1-5	CAWSVTGIQPQHF
TRBD2	TRBV9	TRBJ2-5	CASSARLAGFETQYF
TRBD1	TRBV6-5	TRBJ2-7	CASSYWAGGGYEQYF
TRBD1	TRBV10-3	TRBJ1-2	CAISASLQGGNYGYTF
-	TRBV18	TRBJ1-1	CASSLSRETEAFF
TRBD2	TRBV2	TRBJ2-3	CASSTSGRAEVTQYF
-	TRBV15	TRBJ2-2	CATSGSSNTGELFF
-	TRBV19	TRBJ1-1	CASSIDPRLNTEAFF
-	TRBV19	TRBJ2-7	CASSVSRATYEQYF
TRBD2	TRBV6-1	TRBJ2-7	CASRRQPGGYEQYF
-	TRBV6-6	TRBJ2-5	CASKPSDQETQYF
-	TRBV7-9	TRBJ1-1	CASSLVRTNTEAFF
-	TRBV7-9	TRBJ2-7	CASSPGFPGEQYF
TRBD2	TRBV7-2	TRBJ2-3	CASSRASGLTDTQYF
-	TRBV7-6	TRBJ2-2	CASSPVGPANTGELFF
-	TRBV19	TRBJ1-2	CASFKPEQGVYGYTF
-	TRBV7-2	TRBJ2-1	CASSLNSVNEQFF
-	TRBV28	TRBJ1-5	CASSFGNQPQHF